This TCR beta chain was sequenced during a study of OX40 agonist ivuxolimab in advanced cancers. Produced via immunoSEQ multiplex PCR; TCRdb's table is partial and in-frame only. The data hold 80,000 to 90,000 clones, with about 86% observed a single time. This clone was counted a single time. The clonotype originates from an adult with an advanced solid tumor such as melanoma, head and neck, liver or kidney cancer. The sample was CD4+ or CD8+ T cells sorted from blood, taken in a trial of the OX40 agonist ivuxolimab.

The CDR3, as DNA: TGTGCCAGCAAGAGACGGACAGGGGTAGGAGAGACCCAGTACTTC. The encoded protein is CASKRRTGVGETQYF. The rearrangement joins TRBV6-1 to TRBJ2-5, with 9 bases matching TRBD1. Germline loops: CDR1 MNHNS, CDR2 SASEGT. The V and J ends lost 7 bases and 4 bases, in that order; junction bases with no gene match: 10. The CDR3 consists of 15 residues.